Following are 28 T cell receptor beta chains from one sample sequenced in a study of blood T cells in healthy people across ages. Primers used in a second PCR of about 6 to 11 cycles were a sample-barcoded 5' primer and a J-beta primer mix. TCRdb re-analysed the 5' RACE reads in MiXCR, keeping a single row per CDR3 protein. The repertoire holds about 780,000 distinct CDR3 sequences, with more than 35% as singletons. The sequenced sample was blood. Source of these receptors: a man older than 75 in good health.

The chain uses TRBV7-8 and TRBJ2-3, with 9 bases matching TRBD1. CDR3 length equals 16 residues. V dropped 5 bases and J dropped 5; count of bases not matched to a gene: 11. Germline assignment: CDR1 SGHVS and CDR2 FQNEAQ. The CDR3 loop reads CASSRRRTGVEDTQYF. CDR3 nucleotides: TGTGCCAGCAGCCGCCGCCGGACAGGGGTAGAAGATACGCAGTATTTT.

This clonotype appeared a few times. The gene calls are TRBV7-9 and TRBJ2-5; 11 bases line up with TRBD1. The J segment lost 7 bases and the V segment lost 5 bases, leaving 6 bases of the junction unmatched. In germline, CDR1 is SEHNR, CDR2 FQNEAQ (reference sequence). The CDR3 spans 14 residues. As DNA, the CDR3 is TGTGCCAGCAGCCCCGGGACAGGGGGTTGGACCCAGTACTTC. Protein sequence: CASSPGTGGWTQYF. Variable domain in full (rest from reference TRBV7-9 and TRBJ2-5): DTGVSQNPRHKITKRGQNVTFRCDPISEHNRLYWYRQTLGQGPEFLTYFQNEAQLEKSRLLSDRFSAERPKGSFSTLEIQRTEQGDSAMYLCASSPGTGGWTQYFGPGTRLLVL.

The chain combines TRBV20-1 with TRBJ1-2; D is ambiguous. The CDR3 has 11 amino acids. Germline CDR1 DFQATT, CDR2 SNEGSKA (reference sequence). Trimming removed 3 bases at V and 6 bases at J, with 8 bases between. The CDR3, as DNA: TGCAGTGCTAGCACCGACGATGGCTACACCTTC. Its protein product is CSASTDDGYTF.

This clonotype came up once. This may stem from a read error, because a much larger clone lies one nucleotide away. This rearrangement joins TRBV12-3 or TRBV12-4 to TRBJ2-1, with 7 bases that match TRBD2. There are 14 residues in the CDR3. CDR3 nucleotides: TGTGTCAGCACTGTGAGGGGAGGGAGAAATGAGCAGTTCTTC. Amino acids: CVSTVRGGRNEQFF.

The chain carries TRBV7-8 and TRBJ2-5; D gene ambiguous. The V end was cut by 1 base, the J end by 1 base, with 13 bases between. Per germline, CDR1 SGHVS and CDR2 FQNEAQ. The CDR3 is 16 amino acids. The CDR3 DNA reads TGTGCCAGCAGCTTAGAGTTAATGAGCGCCCAAGAGACCCAGTACTTC. Its protein is CASSLELMSAQETQYF.

Concerning this clonotype itself: It may be a read error: a sequence one base away is much more abundant. This rearrangement joins TRBV20-1 to TRBJ2-5; D may match TRBD1 or TRBD2 (7 bases each). This CDR3 spans 15 amino acids. The ends were cut back, 4 bases at V and 4 bases at J, with 19 bases in the middle. Germline V gene lookup returns CDR1 DFQATT and CDR2 SNEGSKA (reference sequence). This CDR3 is CSAIKGRGRRETQYF. Written as DNA, the CDR3 is TGCAGTGCTATAAAAGGGAGGGGGCGCCGAGAGACCCAGTACTTC.

The chain combines TRBV12-3 or TRBV12-4 with TRBJ2-5; a weak D match, TRBD2 (5 bases). There are 16 residues in the CDR3. V lost 3 bases to trimming and J lost 11 bases, with 25 bases between them. The CDR3 bases are TGTGCCAGCAGTTTTAGGGTCGGGATTTCCTACAATGAGCAGTACTTC. Protein sequence: CASSFRVGISYNEQYF.

The chain joins TRBV7-8 to TRBJ2-2, with D maybe TRBD1 (5 bases). The germline V gene has CDR1 SGHVS and CDR2 FQNEAQ. Trimming pared 5 bases from V and 7 bases from J, leaving 11 bases between. The CDR3 has 13 amino acids. CDR3 nucleotides: TGTGCCAGCAGCGGCCAGGGTGTCGGGGAGCTGTTTTTT. It translates to CASSGQGVGELFF.

The chain carries TRBV10-3 and TRBJ2-5; 14 bases fit TRBD2. The CDR3 consists of 15 residues. The V and J ends lost 6 bases and 11 bases, in that order; junction bases with no gene match: 11. Per germline, CDR1 ENHRY and CDR2 SYGVKD. CDR3 loop: CAIRGTSGSLYEQYF. The CDR3 region has the DNA TGTGCCATCAGAGGGACTAGCGGGAGTTTATATGAGCAGTACTTC.

V gene TRBV7-9 combines with J gene TRBJ2-7; D call uncertain. The J call is uncertain, as TRBJ2-4 better fits the DNA end. The CDR3 spans 14 residues. CDR1 and CDR2 from the germline V gene are SEHNR and FQNEAQ (reference sequence). The CDR3, as DNA: TGTGCCAGCAGCTTAGGCTCACCGATCCACATTCAGTACTTC. Translation gives CASSLGSPIHIQYF.

This clonotype was seen only once. The chain has TRBV24-1 and TRBJ2-3, with TRBD2 identical over 13 bases. With 0 bases clipped from V and 2 bases from J, the junction kept 4 bases outside the gene matches. The CDR3 covers 18 residues. The germline V gene has CDR1 KGHDR and CDR2 SFDVKD. The CDR3 nucleotides read TGTGCCACCAGTGATTTGTCCGGGACTAGCGGGATCACAGATACGCAGTATTTT. Translation: CATSDLSGTSGITDTQYF.

The CDR3 is CASSFSAGIYNEQYF. The CDR3 nucleotides are TGTGCCAGCAGCTTCTCAGCGGGAATCTACAATGAGCAGTACTTC. The chain recombines TRBV5-6 with TRBJ2-7; TRBD2 agrees at 7 bases. V trimming: 2 bases; J trimming: 7 bases; junction bases outside the gene matches: 12. The CDR3 loop spans 15 amino acids. Per germline, CDR1 SGHDT and CDR2 YYEEEE.

The V and J genes are TRBV30 and TRBJ2-1; 11 nucleotides line up with TRBD2. V lost 0 bases and J lost 8; bases outside the gene matches: 6. This CDR3 is built from 15 residues. Germline V CDR1 and CDR2: GTSNPN, SVGIG (reference sequence). This chain's CDR3 is CAWSVGSGGADEQFF. DNA of the CDR3: TGTGCCTGGAGTGTAGGTAGCGGGGGGGCGGATGAGCAGTTCTTC.

The chain links TRBV5-1 to TRBJ2-1; TRBD1 aligns across 10 bases. This CDR3 is built from 14 residues. Germline values: CDR1 SGHRS, CDR2 YFSETQ. V lost 4 bases and J lost 15; bases outside the gene matches: 13. CDR3 coding DNA: TGCGCCAGCAGCCCATACACCGGGACAGGGGCCCCGTTCTTC. Protein product: CASSPYTGTGAPFF.

This clonotype was observed many times. J is TRBJ2-7 and V is TRBV25-1, with 12 nucleotides matching TRBD1. In germline, CDR1 is MGHDK, CDR2 SYGVNS. The CDR3 extends over 16 amino acids. The junction had 11 bases not matched to a gene; V was cut back by 5 bases and J by 6 bases. The CDR3 DNA is TGTGCCAGCAGTCGGGCGGGGACAGGGGGCTCGGGCGAGCAGTACTTC. This translates into CASSRAGTGGSGEQYF.

The sample holds one count of this clonotype. The J gene is TRBJ1-6, the V gene TRBV25-1, with D unclear. The CDR3 has 14 residues. From germline, CDR1 is MGHDK and CDR2 SYGVNS. V shed 4 bases and J shed 7 bases, with 11 bases lying between them. The CDR3 is CASSVSMRNSPLHF. The CDR3 coding sequence is TGTGCCAGCAGTGTATCGATGAGGAATTCACCCCTCCACTTT.

The gene calls are TRBV24-1 and TRBJ2-5; D call uncertain. Trimming pared 5 bases from V and 11 bases from J, leaving 17 bases between. This CDR3 is built from 13 residues. Germline-derived CDR1 and CDR2 are KGHDR and SFDVKD. The CDR3 loop reads CATSAPAANEQYF. Here the CDR3 DNA reads TGTGCCACCAGTGCTCCGGCCGCCAATGAGCAGTACTTC.

V is TRBV5-1 and J is TRBJ2-5, with 7 nucleotides matching TRBD1. With 0 bases clipped from V and 11 bases from J, the junction kept 7 bases outside the gene matches. This CDR3 spans 13 amino acids. Germline V gives CDR1 SGHRS, CDR2 YFSETQ. The CDR3 DNA reads TGCGCCAGCAGCTTGGGGGACAGCAATGAGCAGTACTTC. Its translation is CASSLGDSNEQYF.

The chain carries TRBV10-3 and TRBJ2-6; possible D gene TRBD1, 6 bases. V lost 6 bases and J lost 0, with 15 bases in between. The CDR3 has 17 residues. CDR1 and CDR2 (germline): ENHRY, SYGVKD. The CDR3 DNA is TGTGCCATCAGGCTTGGACAGATAAACTCTGGGGCCAACGTCCTGACTTTC. Protein sequence: CAIRLGQINSGANVLTF.

Worth noting for this clonotype: This may be a read error: a much more frequent sequence differs by one nucleotide. The chain is built from TRBV29-1 and TRBJ2-5; D perhaps matches TRBD2 (5 bases). V dropped 4 bases and J dropped 0 bases, with 12 bases sitting between them. CDR1 is SQVTM, CDR2 ANQGSEA, per germline. This CDR3 region has 14 residues. The CDR3 DNA sequence: TGCAGCGTTGTGGTTCGCGGGCACCAAGAGACCCAGTACTTC. As protein: CSVVVRGHQETQYF.

Notes on this clonotype: At one of its ends the junction is not consistent with the germline gene, which may arise from a read error. The V gene is TRBV2, the J gene TRBJ2-1; D is possibly TRBD2 (6 bases). The CDR3 is 13 amino acids. The V gene's germline CDR1 is SNHLY and CDR2 FYNNEI. Here the CDR3 reads CASRGTGNKEQFF. Here the CDR3 DNA reads TGTGCCAGCAGGGGGACTGGAAACAAGGAGCAGTTCTTC.

The J gene is TRBJ2-7, the V gene TRBV7-2; D remains unclear. V gave up 5 bases and J gave up 5 bases, with 19 bases separating them. Germline V gene data show CDR1 as SGHTA and CDR2 as FQGNSA. CDR3 length: 15 residues. CDR3: CASSPQVIIGHEQYF. The CDR3, as DNA: TGTGCCAGCAGCCCCCAGGTCATAATAGGCCACGAGCAGTACTTC.

This chain links TRBV7-2 with TRBJ2-1; the D gene could be TRBD1 or TRBD2 (6 bases each). Trimming removed 5 bases at V and 4 bases at J, with 9 bases between. The CDR3 loop spans 13 amino acids. CDR1 is SGHTA, CDR2 FQGNSA, per germline. CDR3 bases: TGTGCCAGCAGCAGGGGGGTATACAATGAGCAGTTCTTC. It codes for CASSRGVYNEQFF.

The chain joins TRBV30 to TRBJ2-7; TRBD1 might be the D (6 bases). V lost 1 base and J 4 bases, leaving 11 bases between the germline ends. This CDR3 spans 13 amino acids. Per germline, CDR1 GTSNPN and CDR2 SVGIG (reference sequence). This CDR3 reads CAWSGQGWYEQYF. The CDR3 region has the DNA TGTGCCTGGAGTGGGCAGGGGTGGTACGAGCAGTACTTC.

The chain recombines TRBV20-1 with TRBJ2-6; 11 nucleotides line up with TRBD1. The CDR3 covers 16 residues. Germline CDR1 DFQATT, CDR2 SNEGSKA (reference sequence). Trimming took 5 bases from V and 2 from J; bases not matched to a gene: 5. The DNA for the CDR3 is TGCAGTGCTTCCGGGACAGGGGGACCTGGGGCCAACGTCCTGACTTTC. Protein sequence: CSASGTGGPGANVLTF.

J is TRBJ1-5 and V is TRBV6-1, with a weak D call TRBD1 (5 bases). The CDR3 runs 15 residues. Germline assignment: CDR1 MNHNS and CDR2 SASEGT. V was cut by 6 bases and J by 6 bases, with 18 bases left in between. DNA for the CDR3: TGTGCCAGCAGCACCGGGACGGGGGGTGGTCAGCCCCAGCATTTT. Encoded protein: CASSTGTGGGQPQHF.

J is TRBJ2-1 and V is TRBV20-1; 10 nucleotides align to TRBD2. Germline V gene data show CDR1 as DFQATT and CDR2 as SNEGSKA (reference sequence). Trimming took 3 bases from V and 4 from J; bases not matched to a gene: 0. This CDR3 is built from 13 residues. The CDR3 sequence: CSASSGGYNEQFF. The CDR3 DNA is TGCAGTGCTAGTAGCGGGGGGTACAATGAGCAGTTCTTC.

In this sample, this clonotype turned up a few times. The V gene is TRBV28, the J gene TRBJ2-1; 10 nucleotides line up with TRBD2. The ends lost 6 bases at V and 9 bases at J; junction bases unmatched: 11. The CDR3 length is 15 residues. The V gene's germline CDR1 is MDHEN and CDR2 SYDVKM. This chain's CDR3 is CASRTGLAGVFEQFF. The CDR3 bases are TGTGCCAGCAGGACGGGGCTAGCGGGAGTATTTGAGCAGTTCTTC.